This TCR beta chain was profiled in a study of tissue T cells after allogeneic stem cell transplantation (dated by TCRdb to between 2021 and 2024). Regarding the complete study: For tissues with multiple samples, a pathologist reviewed H&E sections and gave sequencing priority to samples with histologically apparent lymphocytes. Using research autopsies of patients with and without GVHD, plus mouse models of GVHD, the study profiled TCR beta repertoires across many tissues. The human arm was conducted as a prospective observational study, and neither blinding nor randomization was performed. The investigation overall reported the following: Within patients, how anatomically similar the tissues were was a key factor in shaping TCR repertoire composition, regardless of disease or transplant status. The study did not establish which tissue TCRs were alloreactive or antigen-specific, and some clones may have been host cells that persisted. The patient cohort was small and clinically heterogeneous, and sampling depth was acknowledged as a limitation. Only a few T cell clones appeared in more than one patient, yet motif-based clustering showed tissue-specific repertoire signatures that were shared between patients. For the non-GVHD comparator patients, no blood samples were available. In both patients and mice, only a limited portion of the TCR repertoire detected in tissues was captured by blood and spleen T cells.

The method was the immunoSEQ multiplex PCR assay. TCRbeta CDR3 sequencing was performed at survey depth by Adaptive Biotechnologies, and CDR3 sequences, V/J genes, productive frequency and template counts were reported. Amplification of TCR beta CDR3 regions started from genomic DNA instead of RNA. In the source study's methods: Pairwise repertoire overlap between tissues was quantified with Jensen-Shannon divergence, where 1 means complete divergence and 0 identical. Tissues were grouped by single-linkage agglomerative hierarchical clustering of pairwise JSD values, and the clustering results were shown as dendrograms. GLIPH2 was run on all patient samples with simulation_depth 1000, kmer_min_depth 3, cdr3_length_cutoff 8, keeping groups with more than two unique CDR3s. A standardized tissue-overlap score was generated by extrapolating Jaccard GLIPH-group overlap across patients to a standard repertoire size of 1000 clones. Linear mixed-effect models, with tissue included as a fixed effect and individual included as a random effect, were used to assess associations of diversity with clinical or experimental variables. Entries here come from immuneACCESS through TCRdb and include only in-frame sequences with V and J called. Some clones fail to appear in such tables; in the studies checked, an unresolved V gene covers under half of the shortfall, and the cause of the remainder is unknown. V, J and clone size are those of that table, while D and trimming were read from the DNA. The sample profile shows 9,500 to 15,000 clones; 70% of them were found once. The ten largest clones represent roughly 14% of the sample.

This sample's time point label indicates: human tissue collected at research (rapid) autopsy. Three non-HCT comparator patients with other cancers, who had at least five GI tract samples and no known GI disease at death, were retrospectively selected. Autopsy tissues, which were obtained after a median post-mortem interval of about ten hours, included GI sites from esophagus to rectum, liver, skin and lymphoid organs including spleen. Autopsy specimens were bisected, with one portion flash-frozen in liquid nitrogen and the rest formalin-fixed; GI outer muscle layers were removed. To extract genomic DNA from frozen tissues, either the Mag-Bind Blood & Tissue DNA HDQ 96 Kit on a Chemagic 360 or the DNeasy Blood & Tissue Kit was used. Extracted DNA was further purified with the Genomic DNA Clean & Concentrator-25 kit because of concern about red blood cell contamination. Here V drops 6 bases and J drops 4 bases, and the junction holds 9 bases not matched to any gene. From the cysteine up to the phenylalanine, the CDR3 has a length of 15 residues. Only the CDR3 portion is preserved as DNA: 45 bases, with reading frame beginning at the first base.

This clone occurred once. The antigen it recognizes is unknown. It has no much larger one-base neighbor in the sample; base qualities were not kept. The receptor chain draws on TRBV23-1 and TRBJ2-1; a stretch of 7 junction bases matches TRBD2. TRBV23-1 is labeled an ORF, and its function is uncertain. The sequence came from a woman aged 18-55 years with breast cancer. The sample in question was tissue from the right colon, obtained at autopsy. CDR3 sequence: CASSRTSVRYNEQFF. The bases are TGCGCCAGCAGCCGGACTAGTGTTCGGTACAATGAGCAGTTCTTC.